This T cell receptor beta chain was captured in a study of blood T cell repertoires in COVID-19. Study in general: From T cells, B-cell-depleted T cells, or PBMCs came the material, which was cDNA or gDNA.

Libraries were prepared by immunoSEQ multiplex PCR; TCRdb keeps only in-frame clonotypes and omits some of them. The top ten clones hold roughly 9.1% of a sample with hundreds of thousands of clones, approximately 86% of them seen once. From germline, CDR1 is SGHDT and CDR2 YYEEEE. Between the trimmed V and J ends, which lost 3 bases and 5 bases, there was a span of 18 bases. The CDR3 totals 17 residues. The V and J genes are TRBV5-6 and TRBJ1-6; weak D call: TRBD1 (5 bases). This receptor was obtained from a man younger than 35 with active or convalescent COVID-19. The sequencing input was peripheral blood. CDR3 loop: CASSWVGRDSDNSPLHF. For the CDR3, the DNA is TGTGCCAGCAGCTGGGTGGGCAGGGATTCGGATAATTCACCCCTCCACTTT. Combining the CDR3 with reference TRBV5-6 and TRBJ1-6 gives the whole variable domain DAGVTQSPTHLIKTRGQQVTLRCSPKSGHDTVSWYQQALGQGPQFIFQYYEEEERQRGNFPDRFSGHQFPNYSSELNVNALLLGDSALYLCASSWVGRDSDNSPLHFGNGTRLTVT.